This T cell receptor beta chain is drawn from a study of OX40 agonist ivuxolimab in advanced cancers. Study as a whole: People who had prior anti-PD-1, anti-PD-L1 or anti-CTLA-4 therapy could take part, and roughly 40% had some. Findings and limits, study-wide: Mean expanded clone counts were higher in CD8+ than CD4+ T cells.

Clones were sequenced by immunoSEQ multiplex PCR, and TCRdb holds only the in-frame ones, with some missing. The top ten hold roughly 7% of the sample, which has 45,000 to 70,000 clones, almost 90% seen once. For this clone: Its cognate antigen is unknown.

CDR3 length: 17 residues. The trim removed 4 bases at V and 9 bases at J, leaving 15 bases unmatched. Germline V gives CDR1 SEHNR, CDR2 FQNEAQ (reference sequence). This specimen consisted of CD4+ or CD8+ T cells sorted from blood, obtained in a trial of the OX40 agonist ivuxolimab. The clonotype was recovered from an adult with an advanced solid tumor such as melanoma, head and neck, liver or kidney cancer. The rearrangement joins TRBV7-9 to TRBJ2-1, with TRBD1 identical over 10 bases. CDR3 in amino acids: CASSSSPGQGSAGEQFF. The CDR3 DNA follows: TGTGCCAGCAGCTCCAGCCCGGGACAGGGGTCGGCAGGTGAGCAGTTCTTC. Supplemented by reference TRBV7-9 and TRBJ2-1, the full variable domain reads DTGVSQNPRHKITKRGQNVTFRCDPISEHNRLYWYRQTLGQGPEFLTYFQNEAQLEKSRLLSDRFSAERPKGSFSTLEIQRTEQGDSAMYLCASSSSPGQGSAGEQFFGPGTRLTVL.